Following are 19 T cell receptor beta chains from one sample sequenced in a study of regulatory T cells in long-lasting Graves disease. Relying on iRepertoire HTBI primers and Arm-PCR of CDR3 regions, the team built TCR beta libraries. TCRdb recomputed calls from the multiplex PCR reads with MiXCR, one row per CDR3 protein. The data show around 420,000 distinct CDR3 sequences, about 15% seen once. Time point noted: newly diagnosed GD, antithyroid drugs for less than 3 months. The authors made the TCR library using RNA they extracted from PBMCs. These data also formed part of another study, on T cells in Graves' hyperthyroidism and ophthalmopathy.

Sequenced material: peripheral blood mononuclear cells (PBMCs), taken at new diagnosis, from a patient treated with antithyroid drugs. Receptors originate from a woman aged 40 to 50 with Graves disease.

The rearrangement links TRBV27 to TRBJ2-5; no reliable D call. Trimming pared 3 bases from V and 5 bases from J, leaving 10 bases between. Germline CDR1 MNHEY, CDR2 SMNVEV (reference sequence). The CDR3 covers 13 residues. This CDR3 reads CASSFNVLETQYF. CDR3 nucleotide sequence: TGTGCCAGCAGTTTTAATGTTTTGGAGACCCAGTACTTC.

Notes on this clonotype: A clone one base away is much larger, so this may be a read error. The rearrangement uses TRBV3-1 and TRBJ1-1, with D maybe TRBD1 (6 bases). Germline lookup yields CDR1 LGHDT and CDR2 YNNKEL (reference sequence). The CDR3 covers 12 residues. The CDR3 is CASGHLQGGAFF. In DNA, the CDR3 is TGTGCCAGCGGCCATCTACAGGGAGGGGCTTTCTTT.

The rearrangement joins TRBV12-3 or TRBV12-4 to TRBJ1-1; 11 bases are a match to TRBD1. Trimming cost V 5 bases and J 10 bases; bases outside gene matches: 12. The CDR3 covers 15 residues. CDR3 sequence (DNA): TGTGCCAGCAGTCCCCACGGACAGGGGGCGAGGATAGCTTTCTTT. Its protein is CASSPHGQGARIAFF.

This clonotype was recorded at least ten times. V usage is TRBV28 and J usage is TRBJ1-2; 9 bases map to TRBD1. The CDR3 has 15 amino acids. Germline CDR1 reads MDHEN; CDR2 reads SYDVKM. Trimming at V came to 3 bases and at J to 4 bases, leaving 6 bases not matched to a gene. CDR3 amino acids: CASSLRTGASYGYTF. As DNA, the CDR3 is TGTGCCAGCAGTTTGAGGACAGGGGCCTCCTATGGCTACACCTTC.

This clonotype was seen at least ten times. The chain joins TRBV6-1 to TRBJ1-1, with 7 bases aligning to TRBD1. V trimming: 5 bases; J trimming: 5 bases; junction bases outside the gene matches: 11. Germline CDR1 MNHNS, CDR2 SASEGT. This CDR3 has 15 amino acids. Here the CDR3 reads CASSRNTGVKTEAFF. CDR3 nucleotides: TGTGCCAGCAGTCGTAATACAGGGGTTAAAACTGAAGCTTTCTTT.

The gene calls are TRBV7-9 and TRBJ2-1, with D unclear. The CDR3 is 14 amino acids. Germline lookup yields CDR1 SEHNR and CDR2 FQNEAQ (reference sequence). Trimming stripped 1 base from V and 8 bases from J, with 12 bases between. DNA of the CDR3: TGTGCCAGCAGCTTAGAAGTCCCGAACCATGAGCAGTTCTTC. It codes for CASSLEVPNHEQFF.

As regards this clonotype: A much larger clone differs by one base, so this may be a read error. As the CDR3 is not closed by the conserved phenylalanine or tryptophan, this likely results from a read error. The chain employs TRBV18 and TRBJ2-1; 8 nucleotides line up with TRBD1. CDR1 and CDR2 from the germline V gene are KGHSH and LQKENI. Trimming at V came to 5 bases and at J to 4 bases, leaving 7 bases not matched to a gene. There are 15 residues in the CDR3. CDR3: CASSANRGNYNEQFL. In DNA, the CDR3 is TGTGCCAGCTCAGCGAACAGGGGGAATTACAATGAGCAGTTCCTC.

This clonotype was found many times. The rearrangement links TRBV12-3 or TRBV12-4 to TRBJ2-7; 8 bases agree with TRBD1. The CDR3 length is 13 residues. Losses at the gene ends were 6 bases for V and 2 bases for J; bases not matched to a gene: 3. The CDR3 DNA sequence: TGTGCCAGCAGGCCAGGGGGCGCCTACGAGCAGTACTTC. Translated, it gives CASRPGGAYEQYF.

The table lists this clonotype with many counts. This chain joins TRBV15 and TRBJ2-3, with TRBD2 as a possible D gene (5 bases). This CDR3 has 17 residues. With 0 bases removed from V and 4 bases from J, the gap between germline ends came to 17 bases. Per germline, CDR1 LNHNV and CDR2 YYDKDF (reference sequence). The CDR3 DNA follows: TGTGCCACCAGCAGAGAGCGCGGATTGAGGGCCCCAGATACGCAGTATTTT. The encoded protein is CATSRERGLRAPDTQYF.

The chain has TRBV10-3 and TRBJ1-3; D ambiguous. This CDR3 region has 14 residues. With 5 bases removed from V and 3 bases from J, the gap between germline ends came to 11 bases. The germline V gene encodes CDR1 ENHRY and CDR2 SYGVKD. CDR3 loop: CAISSDLFGNTIYF. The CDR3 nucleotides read TGTGCCATCAGTTCGGACCTCTTTGGAAACACCATATATTTT.

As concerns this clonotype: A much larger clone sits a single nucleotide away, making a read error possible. CDR3 loop: CASSSWDSSYEQYF. CDR3 in DNA: TGCGCCAGCAGCTCGTGGGACAGCTCCTACGAGCAGTACTTC. The rearrangement links TRBV5-1 to TRBJ2-7; 7 positions match TRBD1. Germline-derived CDR1 and CDR2 are SGHRS and YFSETQ. The CDR3 sequence is 14 residues long. V shed 3 bases, J shed 0 bases, and the junction held 3 bases outside the gene matches. Full variable domain (missing parts from reference TRBV5-1 and TRBJ2-7): KAGVTQTPRYLIKTRGQQVTLSCSPISGHRSVSWYQQTPGQGLQFLFEYFSETQRNKGNFPGRFSGRQFSNSRSEMNVSTLELGDSALYLCASSSWDSSYEQYFGPGTRLTVT.

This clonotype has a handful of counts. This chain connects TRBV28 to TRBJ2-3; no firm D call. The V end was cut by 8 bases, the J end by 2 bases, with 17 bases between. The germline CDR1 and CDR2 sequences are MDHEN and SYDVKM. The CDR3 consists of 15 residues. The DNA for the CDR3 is TGTGCCAGCTCGGGTAGAGCGAAATACACAGATACGCAGTATTTT. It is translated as CASSGRAKYTDTQYF.

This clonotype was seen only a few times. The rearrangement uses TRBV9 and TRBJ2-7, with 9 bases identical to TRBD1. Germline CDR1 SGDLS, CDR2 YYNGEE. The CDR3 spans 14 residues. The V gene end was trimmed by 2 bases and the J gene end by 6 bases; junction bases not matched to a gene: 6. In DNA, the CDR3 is TGTGCCAGCAGCGTGACCGGGACAGGGAGCGAGCAGTACTTC. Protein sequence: CASSVTGTGSEQYF. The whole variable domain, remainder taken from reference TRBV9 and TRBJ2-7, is DSGVTQTPKHLITATGQRVTLRCSPRSGDLSVYWYQQSLDQGLQFLIQYYNGEERAKGNILERFSAQQFPDLHSELNLSSLELGDSALYFCASSVTGTGSEQYFGPGTRLTVT.

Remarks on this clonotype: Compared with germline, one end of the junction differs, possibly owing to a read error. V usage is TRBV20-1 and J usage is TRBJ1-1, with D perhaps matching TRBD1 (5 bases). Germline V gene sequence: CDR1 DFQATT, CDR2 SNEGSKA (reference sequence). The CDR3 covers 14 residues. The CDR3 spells CSAGDRSKGSEAFF. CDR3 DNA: TGCAGTGCTGGAGATCGCTCAAAGGGGTCTGAAGCTTTCTTT.

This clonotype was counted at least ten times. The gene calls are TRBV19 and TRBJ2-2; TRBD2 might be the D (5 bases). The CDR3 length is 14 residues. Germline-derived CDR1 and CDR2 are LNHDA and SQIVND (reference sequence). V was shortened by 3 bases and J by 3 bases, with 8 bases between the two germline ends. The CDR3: CASSIWRDTGELFF. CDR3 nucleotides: TGTGCCAGTAGTATCTGGCGGGACACCGGGGAGCTGTTTTTT.

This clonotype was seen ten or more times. CDR3 coding DNA: TGTGCCAGCAGCCCCGCGGCCTCACGATACACAGATACGCAGTATTTT. As protein: CASSPAASRYTDTQYF. V usage is TRBV11-1 and J usage is TRBJ2-3; D call uncertain. The V end was cut by 5 bases, the J end by 2 bases, with 17 bases between. This CDR3 has 16 amino acids. In germline, CDR1 is SGHAT, CDR2 FQDESV (reference sequence).

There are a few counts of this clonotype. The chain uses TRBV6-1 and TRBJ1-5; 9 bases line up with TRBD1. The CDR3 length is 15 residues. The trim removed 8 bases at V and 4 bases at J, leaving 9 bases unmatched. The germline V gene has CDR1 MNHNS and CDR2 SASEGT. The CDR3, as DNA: TGTGCCAGCGCAGACTCGGGACAGGGTAATCAGCCCCAGCATTTT. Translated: CASADSGQGNQPQHF.

The CDR3 nucleotides are TGCGCCAGCAGTGGACTGTACCAAGAGACCCAGTACTTC. Encoded protein: CASSGLYQETQYF. The V and J genes are TRBV10-1 and TRBJ2-5; D is uncertain. The CDR3 has 13 residues. The germline CDR1 and CDR2 sequences are WNHNN and SYGVQD (reference sequence). Trimming pared 4 bases from V and 0 bases from J, leaving 6 bases between.

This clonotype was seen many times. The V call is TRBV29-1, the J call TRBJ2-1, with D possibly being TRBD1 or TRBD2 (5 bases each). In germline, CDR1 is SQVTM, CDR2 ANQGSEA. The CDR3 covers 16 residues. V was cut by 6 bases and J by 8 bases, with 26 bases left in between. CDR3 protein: CSVNPWGSSTSDEQFF. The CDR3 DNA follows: TGCAGCGTCAACCCCTGGGGGTCCTCTACGTCTGATGAGCAGTTCTTC.